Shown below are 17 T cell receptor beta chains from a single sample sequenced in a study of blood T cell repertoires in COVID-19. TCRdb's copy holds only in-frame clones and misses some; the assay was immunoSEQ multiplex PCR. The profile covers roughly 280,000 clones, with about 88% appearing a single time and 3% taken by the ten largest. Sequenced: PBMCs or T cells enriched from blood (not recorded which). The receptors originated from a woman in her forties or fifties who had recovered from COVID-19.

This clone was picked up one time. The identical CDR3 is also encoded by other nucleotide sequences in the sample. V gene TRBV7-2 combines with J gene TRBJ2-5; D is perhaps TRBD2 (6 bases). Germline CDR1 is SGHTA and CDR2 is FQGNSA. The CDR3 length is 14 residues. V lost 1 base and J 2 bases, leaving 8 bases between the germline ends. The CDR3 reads CASSLGRGQETQYF. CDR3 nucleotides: TGTGCCAGCAGCTTAGGGCGGGGACAAGAGACCCAGTACTTC. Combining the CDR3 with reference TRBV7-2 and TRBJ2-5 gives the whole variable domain GAGVSQSPSNKVTEKGKDVELRCDPISGHTALYWYRQSLGQGLEFLIYFQGNSAPDKSGLPSDRFSAERTGGSVSTLTIQRTQQEDSAVYLCASSLGRGQETQYFGPGTRLLVL.

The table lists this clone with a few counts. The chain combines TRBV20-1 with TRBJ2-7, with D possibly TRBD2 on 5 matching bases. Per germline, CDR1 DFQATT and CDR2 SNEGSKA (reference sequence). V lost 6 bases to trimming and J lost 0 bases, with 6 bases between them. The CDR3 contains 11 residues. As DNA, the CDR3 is TGCAGTGCCGGAGGCTCCTACGAGCAGTACTTC. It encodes CSAGGSYEQYF.

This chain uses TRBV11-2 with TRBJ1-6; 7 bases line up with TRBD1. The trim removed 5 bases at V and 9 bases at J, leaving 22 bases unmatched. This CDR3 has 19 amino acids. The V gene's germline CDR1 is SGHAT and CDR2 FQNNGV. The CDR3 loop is CASSPLLSRNRGTSSPLHF. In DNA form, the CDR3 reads TGTGCCAGCAGCCCATTACTATCCCGAAACAGGGGTACGTCTTCACCCCTCCACTTT.

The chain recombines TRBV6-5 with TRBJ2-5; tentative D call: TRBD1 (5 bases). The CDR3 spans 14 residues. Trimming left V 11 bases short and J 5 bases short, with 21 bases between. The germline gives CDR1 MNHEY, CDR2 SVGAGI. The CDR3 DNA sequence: TGTGCCGCAGGGTTAATTACCTCGCGCGAGACCCAGTACTTC. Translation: CAAGLITSRETQYF.

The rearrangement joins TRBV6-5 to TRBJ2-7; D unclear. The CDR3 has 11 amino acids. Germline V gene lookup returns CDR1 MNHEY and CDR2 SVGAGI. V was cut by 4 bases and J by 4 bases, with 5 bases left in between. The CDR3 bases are TGTGCCAGCAGTTCAGCGTACGAGCAGTACTTC. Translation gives CASSSAYEQYF.

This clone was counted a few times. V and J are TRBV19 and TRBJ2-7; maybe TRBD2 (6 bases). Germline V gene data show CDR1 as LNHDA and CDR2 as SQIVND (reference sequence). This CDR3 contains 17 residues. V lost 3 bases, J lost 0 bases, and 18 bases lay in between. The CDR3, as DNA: TGTGCCAGTAGTATGAGTCGTAATAGCGGACGCTCCTACGAGCAGTACTTC. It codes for CASSMSRNSGRSYEQYF.

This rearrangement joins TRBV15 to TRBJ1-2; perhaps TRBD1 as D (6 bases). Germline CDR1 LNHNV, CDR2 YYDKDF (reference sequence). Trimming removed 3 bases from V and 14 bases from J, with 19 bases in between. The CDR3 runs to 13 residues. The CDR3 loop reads CATSSGSRDIVTF. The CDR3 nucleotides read TGTGCCACCAGCAGTGGGTCCCGGGACATAGTTACCTTC.

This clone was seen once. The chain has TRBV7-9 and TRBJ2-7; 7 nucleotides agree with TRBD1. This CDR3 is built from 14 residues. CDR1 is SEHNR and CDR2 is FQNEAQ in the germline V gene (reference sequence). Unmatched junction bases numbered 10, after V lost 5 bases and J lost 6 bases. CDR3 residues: CASSQTDRSSEQYF. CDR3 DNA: TGTGCCAGCAGCCAAACGGACAGGTCTAGCGAGCAGTACTTC.

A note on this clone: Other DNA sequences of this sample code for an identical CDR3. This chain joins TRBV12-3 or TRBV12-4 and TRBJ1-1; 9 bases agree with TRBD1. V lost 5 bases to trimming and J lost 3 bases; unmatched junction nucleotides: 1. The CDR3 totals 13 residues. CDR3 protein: CASSRDRDTEAFF. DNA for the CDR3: TGTGCCAGCAGTCGGGACAGGGACACTGAAGCTTTCTTT.

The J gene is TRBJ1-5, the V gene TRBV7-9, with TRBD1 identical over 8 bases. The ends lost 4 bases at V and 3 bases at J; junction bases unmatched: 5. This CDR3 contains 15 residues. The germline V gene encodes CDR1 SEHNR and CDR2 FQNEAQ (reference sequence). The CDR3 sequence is CASSSATGANQPQHF. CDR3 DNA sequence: TGTGCCAGCAGCTCGGCGACAGGGGCCAATCAGCCCCAGCATTTT.

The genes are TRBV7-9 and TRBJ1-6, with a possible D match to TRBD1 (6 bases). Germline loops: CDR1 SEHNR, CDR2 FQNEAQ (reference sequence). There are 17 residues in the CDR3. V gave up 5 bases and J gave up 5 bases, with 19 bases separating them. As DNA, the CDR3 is TGTGCCAGCAGCCGCACTATCGGACAGATCGATAATTCACCCCTCCACTTT. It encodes CASSRTIGQIDNSPLHF.

In DNA form, the CDR3 reads TGTGCCAGTGTAGCGGTCAACACAGATACGCAGTATTTT. Translated: CASVAVNTDTQYF. This chain links TRBV19 with TRBJ2-3; tentatively, D is TRBD2 (6 bases). CDR1 LNHDA and CDR2 SQIVND come from the germline V gene (reference sequence). The ends were cut back, 8 bases at V and 2 bases at J, with 11 bases in the middle. The CDR3 contains 13 residues.

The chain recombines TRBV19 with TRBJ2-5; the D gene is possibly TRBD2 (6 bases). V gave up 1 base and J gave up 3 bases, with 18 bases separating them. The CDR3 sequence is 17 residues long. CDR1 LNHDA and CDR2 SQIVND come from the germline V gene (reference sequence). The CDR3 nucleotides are TGTGCCAGTAGTATAGGCCCTCCTAGCGCCTACAAAGAGACCCAGTACTTC. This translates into CASSIGPPSAYKETQYF.

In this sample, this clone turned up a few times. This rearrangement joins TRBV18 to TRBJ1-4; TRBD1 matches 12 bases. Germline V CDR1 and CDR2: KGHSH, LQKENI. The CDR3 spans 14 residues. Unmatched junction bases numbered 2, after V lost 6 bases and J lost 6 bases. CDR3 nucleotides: TGTGCCAGCTCGGGACAGGGGGCTGATGAAAAACTGTTTTTT. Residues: CASSGQGADEKLFF.

The CDR3: CASSLLFGGPNTGELFF. As DNA, the CDR3 is TGTGCCAGCAGTTTATTATTCGGGGGGCCTAACACCGGGGAGCTGTTTTTT. This sequence joins TRBV28 and TRBJ2-2; the D gene is possibly TRBD2 (7 bases). V shed 1 base and J shed 2 bases, with 14 bases lying between them. The CDR3 totals 17 residues. Germline V gene sequence: CDR1 MDHEN, CDR2 SYDVKM.

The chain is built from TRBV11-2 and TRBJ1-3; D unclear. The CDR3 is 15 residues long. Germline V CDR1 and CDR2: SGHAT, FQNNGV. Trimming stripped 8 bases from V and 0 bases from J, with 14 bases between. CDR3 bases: TGTGCCAGCGGGCCCACCCCCAGCTCTGGAAACACCATATATTTT. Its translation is CASGPTPSSGNTIYF.

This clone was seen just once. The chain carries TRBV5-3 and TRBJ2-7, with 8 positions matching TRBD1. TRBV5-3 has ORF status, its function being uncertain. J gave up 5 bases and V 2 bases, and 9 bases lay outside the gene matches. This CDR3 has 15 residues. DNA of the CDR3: TGTGCCAGAAGCTTCCGGGACAGGTATCCGGACGAGCAGTACTTC. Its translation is CARSFRDRYPDEQYF.